Following are 22 T cell receptor beta chains from one sample sequenced in a study of shared clonotypes between healthy human individuals. Clones were sequenced by immunoSEQ multiplex PCR, and TCRdb holds only the in-frame ones, with some missing. The sample lists just over 2,000,000 clones, 85% to 95% occurring once. Sequencing was done on a sample of naive CD4+ T cells sorted from blood. This sample's subset: CD45RA+ positively selected. The receptors here all came from a man between 18 and 29 years old in good health.

The rearrangement links TRBV2 to TRBJ1-1; D is uncertain. The V gene lost 2 bases and the J gene lost 3 bases, with 7 bases spanning the gap. CDR1 SNHLY and CDR2 FYNNEI come from the germline V gene. There are 13 residues in the CDR3. The CDR3 reads CASSESWYTEAFF. The CDR3 nucleotides read TGTGCCAGCAGTGAATCTTGGTACACTGAAGCTTTCTTT.

Remarks on this clone: This sample also contains other DNA sequences that code for the same CDR3. V is TRBV6-6 and J is TRBJ2-7; D gene unclear. The CDR3 loop spans 12 amino acids. Trimming took off 0 bases at V and 3 bases at J, with 3 bases between the two ends. The V gene's germline CDR1 is MNHNY and CDR2 SVGAGI (reference sequence). CDR3 DNA: TGTGCCAGCAGTTACTCGATCTACGAGCAGTACTTC. This codes for CASSYSIYEQYF.

Note on this clone: This sample includes further DNA sequences coding for the same CDR3. This sequence joins TRBV2 and TRBJ2-7; TRBD1 agrees at 9 bases. With V trimmed by 6 bases and J by 6 bases, 6 bases remained unmatched. The CDR3 sequence is 13 residues long. Per germline, CDR1 SNHLY and CDR2 FYNNEI. CDR3 in amino acids: CASSPGQGGEQYF. Here the CDR3 DNA reads TGTGCCAGCAGCCCGGGACAGGGAGGCGAGCAGTACTTC.

The chain joins TRBV28 to TRBJ2-2; 16 bases are shared with TRBD2. CDR3 length: 17 amino acids. The germline gives CDR1 MDHEN, CDR2 SYDVKM. V gave up 5 bases and J gave up 7 bases; unmatched junction bases: 7. CDR3 protein: CASSPGLAGGPVGELFF. DNA for the CDR3: TGTGCCAGCAGTCCGGGACTAGCGGGAGGGCCAGTCGGGGAGCTGTTTTTT.

The chain combines TRBV9 with TRBJ2-5, with D hard to call. The J call is in doubt because the DNA end fits TRBJ2-7 better. This CDR3 region has 15 residues. From germline, CDR1 is SGDLS and CDR2 YYNGEE. CDR3 in DNA: TGTGCCAGCAGCGCTCGAACCGGGCCCCCCTACGAGCAGTACTTC. This codes for CASSARTGPPYEQYF.

The V and J genes are TRBV2 and TRBJ1-1, with unresolved D. Germline-derived CDR1 and CDR2 are SNHLY and FYNNEI. Trimming took off 3 bases at V and 11 bases at J, with 13 bases between the two ends. CDR3 size: 12 residues. CDR3 protein: CASSDRTLGAFF. The DNA for the CDR3 is TGTGCCAGCAGTGACCGGACCCTGGGCGCTTTCTTT. The whole variable domain, remainder taken from reference TRBV2 and TRBJ1-1, is EPEVTQTPSHQVTQMGQEVILRCVPISNHLYFYWYRQILGQKVEFLVSFYNNEISEKSEIFDDQFSVERPDGSNFTLKIRSTKLEDSAMYFCASSDRTLGAFFGQGTRLTVV.

The gene calls are TRBV27 and TRBJ2-1, with 7 bases aligning to TRBD1. This CDR3 contains 14 residues. J was trimmed by 7 bases and V by 3 bases; bases with no gene match: 6. Germline-derived CDR1 and CDR2 are MNHEY and SMNVEV (reference sequence). This CDR3 reads CASSFLGGGNEQFF. The CDR3, as DNA: TGTGCCAGCAGTTTTTTAGGGGGCGGGAATGAGCAGTTCTTC.

The chain carries TRBV6-1 and TRBJ2-7; 12 bases are shared with TRBD1. Germline V lookup: CDR1 MNHNS, CDR2 SASEGT. Losses at the gene ends were 3 bases for V and 6 bases for J; bases not matched to a gene: 3. This CDR3 has 14 residues. The DNA for the CDR3 is TGTGCCAGCAGTGACCGGGACAGGGGGCTCGAGCAGTACTTC. Encoded protein: CASSDRDRGLEQYF.

V and J are TRBV9 and TRBJ2-5; D is perhaps TRBD2 (6 bases). This CDR3 has 18 amino acids. The germline V gene encodes CDR1 SGDLS and CDR2 YYNGEE. The V end was cut by 0 bases, the J end by 2 bases, with 20 bases between. CDR3 nucleotide sequence: TGTGCCAGCAGCGTAGCAGGGTCTGGCGGGGCGGAACAAGAGACCCAGTACTTC. This translates into CASSVAGSGGAEQETQYF.

The CDR3 protein is CSVGLAGRDNEQFF. The CDR3 DNA reads TGCAGCGTTGGACTAGCGGGGAGGGACAATGAGCAGTTCTTC. The V and J genes are TRBV29-1 and TRBJ2-1, with 11 bases aligning to TRBD2. Germline-derived CDR1 and CDR2 are SQVTM and ANQGSEA. This CDR3 contains 14 residues. The V and J ends lost 4 bases and 5 bases, in that order; junction bases with no gene match: 4.

This chain links TRBV9 with TRBJ2-4; no firm D call. CDR3 length equals 15 residues. CDR1 SGDLS and CDR2 YYNGEE come from the germline V gene. The V end lost 4 bases, the J end lost 3 bases, and 14 bases lay between the germline ends. Written as DNA, the CDR3 is TGTGCCAGCAGCCCACCAGATAAGGTCAAAAACATTCAGTACTTC. Encoded protein: CASSPPDKVKNIQYF. Supplemented by reference TRBV9 and TRBJ2-4, the full variable domain reads DSGVTQTPKHLITATGQRVTLRCSPRSGDLSVYWYQQSLDQGLQFLIQYYNGEERAKGNILERFSAQQFPDLHSELNLSSLELGDSALYFCASSPPDKVKNIQYFGAGTRLSVL.

The DNA for the CDR3 is TGCAGCGTCGGGACAGGGTCGGTCACTGAAGCTTTCTTT. Encoded protein: CSVGTGSVTEAFF. The rearrangement links TRBV29-1 to TRBJ1-1; 9 positions match TRBD1. V gave up 6 bases and J gave up 4 bases; unmatched junction bases: 6. CDR1 and CDR2 (germline): SQVTM, ANQGSEA. The CDR3 has 13 amino acids. The whole variable domain, remainder taken from reference TRBV29-1 and TRBJ1-1, is SAVISQKPSRDICQRGTSLTIQCQVDSQVTMMFWYRQQPGQSLTLIATANQGSEATYESGFVIDKFPISRPNLTFSTLTVSNMSPEDSSIYLCSVGTGSVTEAFFGQGTRLTVV.

The chain is built from TRBV5-1 and TRBJ2-5; 7 bases fit TRBD1. CDR1 is SGHRS, CDR2 YFSETQ, per germline. The CDR3 is 13 amino acids. With 4 bases clipped from V and 3 bases from J, the junction kept 3 bases outside the gene matches. The CDR3 nucleotides are TGCGCCAGCAGCCGTGGACAGGAAGAGACCCAGTACTTC. It specifies CASSRGQEETQYF.

The V and J genes are TRBV9 and TRBJ1-1; D is undetermined. The germline V and J ends were trimmed by 4 bases and 4 bases, with 14 bases remaining between them. This CDR3 region has 14 residues. The germline CDR1 and CDR2 sequences are SGDLS and YYNGEE. The CDR3 DNA reads TGTGCCAGCAGCCCCATTGGCTGGGGCACTGAAGCTTTCTTT. Its protein is CASSPIGWGTEAFF.

This clone was observed a few times. The rearrangement links TRBV19 to TRBJ2-5; D not resolved. The CDR3 length is 13 residues. Germline values: CDR1 LNHDA, CDR2 SQIVND (reference sequence). With 5 bases removed from V and 5 bases from J, the gap between germline ends came to 12 bases. The CDR3 DNA is TGTGCCAGTAGTGCCTCGTGGCGCGAGACCCAGTACTTC. This codes for CASSASWRETQYF.

In DNA form, the CDR3 reads TGCGCCAGCAGCTTGGGTTCCGGGACTAGCGGGAGGGTTGAGCAGTTCTTC. This gives the protein CASSLGSGTSGRVEQFF. The gene calls are TRBV5-1 and TRBJ2-1; 16 bases match TRBD2. The CDR3 spans 17 residues. After removal of 0 bases from V and 9 bases from J, the junction contained 6 bases not matched to a gene. CDR1 and CDR2 (germline): SGHRS, YFSETQ.

For this clone: This sample includes further DNA sequences coding for the same CDR3. The CDR3 spells CASSQDGRSYNEQFF. CDR3 DNA sequence: TGCGCCAGCAGCCAAGACGGGAGGAGCTACAATGAGCAGTTCTTC. The chain joins TRBV4-1 to TRBJ2-1; 7 nucleotides match TRBD2. Losses at the gene ends were 0 bases for V and 3 bases for J; bases not matched to a gene: 2. CDR1 and CDR2 (germline): MGHRA, YSYEKL. The CDR3 spans 15 residues.

J is TRBJ2-3 and V is TRBV6-1; TRBD1 or TRBD2 may be the D gene (7 bases each). Germline V lookup: CDR1 MNHNS, CDR2 SASEGT. The CDR3 length is 15 residues. V dropped 4 bases and J dropped 1 base, with 12 bases sitting between them. CDR3 in DNA: TGTGCCAGCAGTGGGACTAGGGGGCGCACAGATACGCAGTATTTT. Translation: CASSGTRGRTDTQYF.

V usage is TRBV30 and J usage is TRBJ2-7, with 7 bases matching TRBD1. J gave up 2 bases and V 5 bases, and 6 bases lay outside the gene matches. CDR3 size: 13 residues. Per the germline V gene, CDR1 is GTSNPN and CDR2 is SVGIG (reference sequence). The CDR3 DNA sequence: TGTGCCTGGGCCGGGACAGATCCCTACGAGCAGTACTTC. It yields the protein CAWAGTDPYEQYF.

This sequence joins TRBV10-3 and TRBJ2-2; the D is unclear. Germline V CDR1 and CDR2: ENHRY, SYGVKD. The CDR3 loop spans 12 amino acids. Trimming took 4 bases from V and 1 from J, leaving 1 base between them. CDR3 nucleotides: TGTGCCATCAGTGTGAACACCGGGGAGCTGTTTTTT. This translates into CAISVNTGELFF.

J is TRBJ1-3 and V is TRBV14; D gene unclear. V was cut by 6 bases and J by 4 bases, with 22 bases left in between. Germline V lookup: CDR1 SGHDN, CDR2 FVKESK. The CDR3 is 17 amino acids. The CDR3 coding sequence is TGTGCCAGCAGAAAAACCGGCGGACCTTTGGCGGGAAACACCATATATTTT. As protein: CASRKTGGPLAGNTIYF.

The chain employs TRBV11-2 and TRBJ1-5; D is perhaps TRBD1 (6 bases). The CDR3 is 14 amino acids. Germline V gives CDR1 SGHAT, CDR2 FQNNGV. V was cut by 5 bases and J by 6 bases, with 14 bases left in between. CDR3 residues: CASSLDRAGQPQHF. The CDR3 DNA reads as TGTGCCAGCAGCCTGGACAGAGCAGGTCAGCCCCAGCATTTT.